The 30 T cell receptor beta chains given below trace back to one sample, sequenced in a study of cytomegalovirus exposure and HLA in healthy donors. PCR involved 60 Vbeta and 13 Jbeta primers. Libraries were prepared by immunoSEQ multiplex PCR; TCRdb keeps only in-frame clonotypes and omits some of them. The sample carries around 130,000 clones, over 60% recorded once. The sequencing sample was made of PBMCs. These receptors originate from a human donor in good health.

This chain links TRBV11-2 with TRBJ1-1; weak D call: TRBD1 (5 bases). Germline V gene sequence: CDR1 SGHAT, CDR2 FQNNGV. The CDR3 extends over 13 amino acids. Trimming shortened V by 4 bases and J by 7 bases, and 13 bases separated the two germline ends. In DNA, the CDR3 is TGTGCCAGCAGCTCCCCCAGGGCGAATGAAGCTTTCTTT. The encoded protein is CASSSPRANEAFF.

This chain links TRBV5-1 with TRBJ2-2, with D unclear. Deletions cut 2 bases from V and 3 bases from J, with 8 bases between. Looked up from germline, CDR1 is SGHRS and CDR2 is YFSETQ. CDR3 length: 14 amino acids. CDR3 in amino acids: CASSFLPDTGELFF. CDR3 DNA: TGCGCCAGCAGCTTTCTCCCGGACACCGGGGAGCTGTTTTTT. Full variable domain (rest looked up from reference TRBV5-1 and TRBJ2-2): KAGVTQTPRYLIKTRGQQVTLSCSPISGHRSVSWYQQTPGQGLQFLFEYFSETQRNKGNFPGRFSGRQFSNSRSEMNVSTLELGDSALYLCASSFLPDTGELFFGEGSRLTVL.

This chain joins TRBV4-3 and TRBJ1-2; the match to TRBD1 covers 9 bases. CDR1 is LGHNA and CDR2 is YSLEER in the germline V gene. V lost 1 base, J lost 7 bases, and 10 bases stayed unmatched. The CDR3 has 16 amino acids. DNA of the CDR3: TGCGCCAGCAGCCAAGGCCCCACAGGGGGCGCGGGTGGCTACACCTTC. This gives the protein CASSQGPTGGAGGYTF.

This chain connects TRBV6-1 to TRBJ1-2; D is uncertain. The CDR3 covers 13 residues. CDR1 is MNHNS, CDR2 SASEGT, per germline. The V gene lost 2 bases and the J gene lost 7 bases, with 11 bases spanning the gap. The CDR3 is CASSERYGSGYTF. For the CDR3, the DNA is TGTGCCAGCAGTGAAAGGTATGGGAGTGGCTACACCTTC.

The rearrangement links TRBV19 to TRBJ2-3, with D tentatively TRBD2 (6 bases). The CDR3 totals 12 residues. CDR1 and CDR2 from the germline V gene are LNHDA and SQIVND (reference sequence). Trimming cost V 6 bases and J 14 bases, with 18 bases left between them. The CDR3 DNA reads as TGTGCCAGTAGAGCTAGCGCTGGAGCGCGGTATTTT. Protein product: CASRASAGARYF.

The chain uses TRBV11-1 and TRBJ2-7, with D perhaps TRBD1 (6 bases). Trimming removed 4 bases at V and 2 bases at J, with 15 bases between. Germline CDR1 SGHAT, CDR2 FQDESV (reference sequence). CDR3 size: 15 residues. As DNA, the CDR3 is TGTGCCAGCAGCTCAAAAGAGGGGGTAACCTACGAGCAGTACTTC. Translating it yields CASSSKEGVTYEQYF.

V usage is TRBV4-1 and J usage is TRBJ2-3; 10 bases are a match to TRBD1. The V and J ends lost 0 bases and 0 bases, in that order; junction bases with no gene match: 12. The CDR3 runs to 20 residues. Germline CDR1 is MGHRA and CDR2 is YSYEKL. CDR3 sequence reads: CASSQEVGTGAFSSTDTQYF. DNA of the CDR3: TGCGCCAGCAGCCAAGAAGTAGGGACAGGGGCCTTCTCTAGCACAGATACGCAGTATTTT.

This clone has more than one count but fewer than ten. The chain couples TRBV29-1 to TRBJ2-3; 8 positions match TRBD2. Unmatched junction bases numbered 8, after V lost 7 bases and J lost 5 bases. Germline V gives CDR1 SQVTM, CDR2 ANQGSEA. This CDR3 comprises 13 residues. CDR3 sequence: CSAGGGTGDTQYF. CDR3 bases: TGCAGCGCCGGGGGGGGTACCGGAGATACGCAGTATTTT.

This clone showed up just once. The CDR3 spells CASSYTGPEQYF. The CDR3 DNA sequence: TGTGCCAGCAGCTATACAGGGCCCGAGCAGTACTTC. The chain recombines TRBV5-8 with TRBJ2-7, with D possibly being TRBD1 (6 bases). The V gene's germline CDR1 is SGHTS and CDR2 YDEGEE. There are 12 residues in the CDR3. Trimming shortened V by 3 bases and J by 6 bases, and 10 bases separated the two germline ends.

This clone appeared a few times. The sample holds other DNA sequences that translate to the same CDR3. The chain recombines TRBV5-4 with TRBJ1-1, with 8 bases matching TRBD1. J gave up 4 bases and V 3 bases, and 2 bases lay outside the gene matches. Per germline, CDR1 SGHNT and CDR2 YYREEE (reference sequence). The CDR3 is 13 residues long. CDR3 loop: CASSSQGATEAFF. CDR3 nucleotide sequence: TGTGCCAGCAGCTCCCAGGGGGCCACTGAAGCTTTCTTT. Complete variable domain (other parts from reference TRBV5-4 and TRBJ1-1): ETGVTQSPTHLIKTRGQQVTLRCSSQSGHNTVSWYQQALGQGPQFIFQYYREEENGRGNFPPRFSGLQFPNYSSELNVNALELDDSALYLCASSSQGATEAFFGQGTRLTVV.

CDR3: CASSHGTGRTNYGYTF. CDR3 DNA sequence: TGTGCCAGCAGTCACGGGACAGGCCGGACTAACTATGGCTACACCTTC. The V and J genes are TRBV28 and TRBJ1-2; 8 nucleotides align to TRBD1. Trimming took 5 bases from V and 0 from J; bases not matched to a gene: 8. The length of the CDR3 is 16 residues. Germline values: CDR1 MDHEN, CDR2 SYDVKM.

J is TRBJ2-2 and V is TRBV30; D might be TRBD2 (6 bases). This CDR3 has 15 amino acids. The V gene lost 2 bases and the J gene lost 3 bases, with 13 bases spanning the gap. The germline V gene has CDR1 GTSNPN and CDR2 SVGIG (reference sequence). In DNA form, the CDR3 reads TGTGCCTGGAGTCGATCGGGAGAGGACACCGGGGAGCTGTTTTTT. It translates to CAWSRSGEDTGELFF.

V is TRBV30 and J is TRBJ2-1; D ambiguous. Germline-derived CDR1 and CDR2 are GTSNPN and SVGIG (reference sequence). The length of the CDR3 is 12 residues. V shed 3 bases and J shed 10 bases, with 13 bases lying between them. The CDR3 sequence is CAWRGSLREQFF. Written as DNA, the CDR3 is TGTGCCTGGAGAGGCAGCCTCAGGGAGCAGTTCTTC.

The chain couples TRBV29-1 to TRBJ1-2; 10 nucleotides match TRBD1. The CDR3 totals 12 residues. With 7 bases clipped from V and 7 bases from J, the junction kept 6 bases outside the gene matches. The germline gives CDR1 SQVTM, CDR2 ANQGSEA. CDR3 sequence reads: CSATGTGAGYTF. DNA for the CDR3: TGCAGCGCCACAGGGACAGGGGCTGGCTACACCTTC.

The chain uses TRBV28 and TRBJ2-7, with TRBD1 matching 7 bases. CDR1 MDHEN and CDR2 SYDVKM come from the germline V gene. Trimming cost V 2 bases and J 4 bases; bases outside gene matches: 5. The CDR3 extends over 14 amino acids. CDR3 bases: TGTGCCAGCAGTTTAGTGAAGGGGGCGTACGAGCAGTACTTC. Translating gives CASSLVKGAYEQYF.

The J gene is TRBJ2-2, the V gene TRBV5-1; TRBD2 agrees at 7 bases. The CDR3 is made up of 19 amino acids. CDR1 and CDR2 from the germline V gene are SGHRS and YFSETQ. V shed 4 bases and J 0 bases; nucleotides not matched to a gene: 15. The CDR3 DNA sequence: TGCGCCAGCAGCCCCCCTGGGAGGGGCGGGAGCGCGAACACCGGGGAGCTGTTTTTT. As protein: CASSPPGRGGSANTGELFF.

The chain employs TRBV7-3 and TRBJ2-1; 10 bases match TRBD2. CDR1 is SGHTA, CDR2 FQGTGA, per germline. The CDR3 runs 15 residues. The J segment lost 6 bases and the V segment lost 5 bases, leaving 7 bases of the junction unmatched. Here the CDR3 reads CASSPTGTSVNEQFF. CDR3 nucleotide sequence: TGTGCCAGCAGCCCGACCGGGACTAGCGTCAATGAGCAGTTCTTC.

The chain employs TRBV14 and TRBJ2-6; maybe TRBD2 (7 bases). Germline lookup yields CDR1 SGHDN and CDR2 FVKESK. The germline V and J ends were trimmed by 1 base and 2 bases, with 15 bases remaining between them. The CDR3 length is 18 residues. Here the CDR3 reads CASSQGSRGRAGANVLTF. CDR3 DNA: TGTGCCAGCAGCCAAGGGTCGCGGGGGCGAGCTGGGGCCAACGTCCTGACTTTC.

The CDR3 nucleotides are TGCAGCGTCCCCGACCCAACAGGGTTCAACGAGCAGTACTTC. Its protein is CSVPDPTGFNEQYF. The chain employs TRBV29-1 and TRBJ2-7; maybe TRBD1 (6 bases). The germline V gene encodes CDR1 SQVTM and CDR2 ANQGSEA. The CDR3 is 14 amino acids. Trimming took 6 bases from V and 5 from J, leaving 20 bases between them.

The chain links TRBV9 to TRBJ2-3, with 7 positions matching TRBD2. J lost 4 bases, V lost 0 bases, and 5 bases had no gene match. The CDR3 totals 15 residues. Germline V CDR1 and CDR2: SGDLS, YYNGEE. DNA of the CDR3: TGTGCCAGCAGCGTAGGGGGGGAGGGCGCAGATACGCAGTATTTT. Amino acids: CASSVGGEGADTQYF.

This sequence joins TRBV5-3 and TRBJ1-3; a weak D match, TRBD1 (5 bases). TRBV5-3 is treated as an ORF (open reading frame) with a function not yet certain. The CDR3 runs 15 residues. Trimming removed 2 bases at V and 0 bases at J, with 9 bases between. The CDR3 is CARSFKTVSGNTIYF. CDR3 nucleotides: TGTGCCAGAAGCTTTAAGACAGTCTCTGGAAACACCATATATTTT.

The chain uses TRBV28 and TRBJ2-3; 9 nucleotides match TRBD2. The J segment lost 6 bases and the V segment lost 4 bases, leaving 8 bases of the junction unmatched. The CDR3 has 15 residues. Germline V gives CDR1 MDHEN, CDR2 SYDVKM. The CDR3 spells CASSSTGLALDTQYF. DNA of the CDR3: TGTGCCAGCAGTTCCACGGGACTAGCCTTGGATACGCAGTATTTT. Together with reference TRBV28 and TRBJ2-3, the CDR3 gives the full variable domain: DVKVTQSSRYLVKRTGEKVFLECVQDMDHENMFWYRQDPGLGLRLIYFSYDVKMKEKGDIPEGYSVSREKKERFSLILESASTNQTSMYLCASSSTGLALDTQYFGPGTRLTVL.

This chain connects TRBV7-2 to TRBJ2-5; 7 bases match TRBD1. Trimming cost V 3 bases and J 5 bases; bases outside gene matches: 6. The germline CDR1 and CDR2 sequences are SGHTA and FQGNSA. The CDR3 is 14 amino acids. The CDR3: CASSLTGFKETQYF. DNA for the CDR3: TGTGCCAGCAGCTTGACAGGGTTCAAGGAGACCCAGTACTTC. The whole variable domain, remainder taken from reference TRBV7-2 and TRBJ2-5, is GAGVSQSPSNKVTEKGKDVELRCDPISGHTALYWYRQSLGQGLEFLIYFQGNSAPDKSGLPSDRFSAERTGGSVSTLTIQRTQQEDSAVYLCASSLTGFKETQYFGPGTRLLVL.

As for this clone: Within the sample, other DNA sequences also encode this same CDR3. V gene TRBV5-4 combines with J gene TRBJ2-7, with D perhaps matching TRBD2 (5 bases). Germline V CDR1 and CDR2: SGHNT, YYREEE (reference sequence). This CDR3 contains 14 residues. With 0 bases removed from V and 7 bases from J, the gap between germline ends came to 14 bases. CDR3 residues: CASSLAPAGYEQYF. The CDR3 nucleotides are TGTGCCAGCAGCTTGGCTCCTGCGGGCTATGAGCAGTACTTC.

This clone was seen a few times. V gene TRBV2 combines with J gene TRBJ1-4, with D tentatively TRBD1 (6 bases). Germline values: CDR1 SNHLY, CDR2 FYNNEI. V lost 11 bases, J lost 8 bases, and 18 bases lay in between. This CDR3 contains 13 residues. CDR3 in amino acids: CAFSGRGREKLFF. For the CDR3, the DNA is TGTGCCTTCTCTGGCAGGGGCCGGGAAAAACTGTTTTTT.

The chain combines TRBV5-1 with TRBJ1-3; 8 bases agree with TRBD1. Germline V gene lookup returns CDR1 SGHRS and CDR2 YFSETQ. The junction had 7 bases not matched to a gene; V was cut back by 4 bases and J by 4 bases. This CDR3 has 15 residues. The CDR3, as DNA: TGCGCCAGCAGCATGGCAGGGGGCGCCGGAAACACCATATATTTT. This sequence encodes CASSMAGGAGNTIYF.

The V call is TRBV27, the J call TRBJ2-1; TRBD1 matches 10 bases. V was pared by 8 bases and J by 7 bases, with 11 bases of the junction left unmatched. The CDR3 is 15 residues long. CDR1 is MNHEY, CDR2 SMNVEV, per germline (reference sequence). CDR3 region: CASGRTGGFVNEQFF. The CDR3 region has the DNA TGTGCCAGCGGAAGGACAGGGGGATTTGTGAATGAGCAGTTCTTC.

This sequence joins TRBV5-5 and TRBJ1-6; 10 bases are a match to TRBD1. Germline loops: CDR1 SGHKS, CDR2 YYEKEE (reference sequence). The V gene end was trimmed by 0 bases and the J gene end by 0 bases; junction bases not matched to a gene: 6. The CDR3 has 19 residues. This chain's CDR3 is CASSLGGTGASSYNSPLHF. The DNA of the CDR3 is TGTGCCAGCAGCTTGGGGGGGACAGGGGCTAGCTCCTATAATTCACCCCTCCACTTT.

The DNA for the CDR3 is TGTGCCAGCAGCACTAGCGGGGGGGCGAACACCGGGGAGCTGTTTTTT. It specifies CASSTSGGANTGELFF. The V and J genes are TRBV7-2 and TRBJ2-2; 13 bases map to TRBD2. CDR1 and CDR2 from the germline V gene are SGHTA and FQGNSA. The junction had 0 bases not matched to a gene; V was cut back by 5 bases and J by 0 bases. This CDR3 is built from 16 residues. Complete variable domain (other parts from reference TRBV7-2 and TRBJ2-2): GAGVSQSPSNKVTEKGKDVELRCDPISGHTALYWYRQSLGQGLEFLIYFQGNSAPDKSGLPSDRFSAERTGGSVSTLTIQRTQQEDSAVYLCASSTSGGANTGELFFGEGSRLTVL.

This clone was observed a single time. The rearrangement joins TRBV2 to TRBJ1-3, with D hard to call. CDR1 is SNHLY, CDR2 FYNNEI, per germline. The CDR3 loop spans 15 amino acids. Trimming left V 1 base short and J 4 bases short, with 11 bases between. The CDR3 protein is CASSEGAHGGNTIYF. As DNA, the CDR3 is TGTGCCAGCAGTGAAGGGGCCCATGGGGGAAACACCATATATTTT.